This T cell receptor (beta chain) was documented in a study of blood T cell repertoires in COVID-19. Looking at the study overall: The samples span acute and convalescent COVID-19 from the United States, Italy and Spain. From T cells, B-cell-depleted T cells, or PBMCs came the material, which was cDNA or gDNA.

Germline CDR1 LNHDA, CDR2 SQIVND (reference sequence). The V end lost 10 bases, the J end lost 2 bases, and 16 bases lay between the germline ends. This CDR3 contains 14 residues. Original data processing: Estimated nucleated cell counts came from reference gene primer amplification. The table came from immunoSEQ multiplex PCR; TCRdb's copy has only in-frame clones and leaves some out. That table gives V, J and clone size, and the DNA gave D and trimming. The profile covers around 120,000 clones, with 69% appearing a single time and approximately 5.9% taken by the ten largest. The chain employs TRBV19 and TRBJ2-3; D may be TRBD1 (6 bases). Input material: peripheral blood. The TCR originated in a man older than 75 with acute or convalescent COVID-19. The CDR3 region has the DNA TGTGCCACCGGACAGCGTTTGAACACAGATACGCAGTATTTT. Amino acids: CATGQRLNTDTQYF.